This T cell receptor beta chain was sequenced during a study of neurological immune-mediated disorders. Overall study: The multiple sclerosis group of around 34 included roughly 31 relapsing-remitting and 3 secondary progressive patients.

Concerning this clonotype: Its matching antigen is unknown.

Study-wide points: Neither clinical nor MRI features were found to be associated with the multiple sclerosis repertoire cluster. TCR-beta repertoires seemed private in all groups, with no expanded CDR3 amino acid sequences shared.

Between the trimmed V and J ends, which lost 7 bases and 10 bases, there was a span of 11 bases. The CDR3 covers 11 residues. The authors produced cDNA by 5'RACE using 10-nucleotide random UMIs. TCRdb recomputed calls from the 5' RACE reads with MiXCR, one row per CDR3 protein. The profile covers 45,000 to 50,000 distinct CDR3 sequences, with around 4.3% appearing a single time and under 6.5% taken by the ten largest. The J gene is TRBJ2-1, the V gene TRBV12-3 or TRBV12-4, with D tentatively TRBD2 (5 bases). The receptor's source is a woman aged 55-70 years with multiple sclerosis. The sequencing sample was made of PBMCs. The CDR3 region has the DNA TGTGCCAGCACCGTTGGCGGGGAGCAGTTCTTC. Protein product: CASTVGGEQFF.